This TCR beta chain is drawn from a study of T-cell memory formation after mild COVID-19. MiXCR, run by TCRdb on the 5' RACE reads, gives a single entry per CDR3 protein. This sample has more than 400,000 distinct CDR3 sequences, with 18% found just once. CDR1 is MNHEY and CDR2 is SMNVEV in the germline V gene (reference sequence). Trimming cost V 5 bases and J 9 bases; bases outside gene matches: 6. The CDR3 length is 15 residues. This TCR came from an adult woman who had mild COVID-19 (a few samples of this study predate the infection). Cell type and time point are not known. Sequencing used PBMCs or a T cell subset sorted from them (not recorded which). The chain uses TRBV27 and TRBJ1-6, with 11 nucleotides matching TRBD1. This CDR3 reads CASSPSGTGGSPLHF. CDR3 sequence (DNA): TGTGCCAGCAGTCCCTCCGGGACAGGGGGTTCACCCCTCCACTTT.